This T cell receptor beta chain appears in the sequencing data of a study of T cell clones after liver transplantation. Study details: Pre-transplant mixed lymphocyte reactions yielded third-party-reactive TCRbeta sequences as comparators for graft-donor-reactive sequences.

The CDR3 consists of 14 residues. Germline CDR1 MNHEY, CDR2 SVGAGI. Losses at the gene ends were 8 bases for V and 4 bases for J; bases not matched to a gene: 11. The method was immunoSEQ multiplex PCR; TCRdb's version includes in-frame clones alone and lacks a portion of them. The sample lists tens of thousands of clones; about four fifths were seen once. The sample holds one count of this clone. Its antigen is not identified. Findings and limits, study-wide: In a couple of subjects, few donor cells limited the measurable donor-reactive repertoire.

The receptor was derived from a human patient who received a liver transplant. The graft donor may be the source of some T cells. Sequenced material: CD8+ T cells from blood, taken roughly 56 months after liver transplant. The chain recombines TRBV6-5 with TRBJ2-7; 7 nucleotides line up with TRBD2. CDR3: CASGEGPALYEQYF. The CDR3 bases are TGTGCCAGCGGGGAGGGGCCGGCATTGTACGAGCAGTACTTC.